Listed here are 6 T cell receptor beta chains from one sample, sequenced in a study of OX40 agonist ivuxolimab in advanced cancers. TCRdb keeps only in-frame clones here, not all; method: immunoSEQ multiplex PCR. The data hold 65,000 to 80,000 clones, with about four fifths observed a single time. The starting material was CD4+ or CD8+ T cells sorted from blood, obtained in a trial of the OX40 agonist ivuxolimab. These receptors were collected from an adult with an advanced solid tumor such as melanoma, head and neck, liver or kidney cancer.

The chain couples TRBV4-3 to TRBJ2-1; the D gene is possibly TRBD2 (6 bases). CDR3 size: 18 residues. V was clipped by 1 base and J by 0 bases, with 16 bases between them. Germline V gene lookup returns CDR1 LGHNA and CDR2 YSLEER. This CDR3 reads CASSQVYGGASSYNEQFF. In DNA form, the CDR3 reads TGCGCCAGCAGCCAAGTCTATGGCGGGGCGAGCTCCTACAATGAGCAGTTCTTC.

The chain links TRBV9 to TRBJ1-1; D might be TRBD1 (6 bases). The CDR3 sequence is 19 residues long. Germline V CDR1 and CDR2: SGDLS, YYNGEE. V shed 4 bases and J shed 4 bases, with 29 bases lying between them. CDR3: CASSPGGSQGSYTATEAFF. CDR3 nucleotides: TGTGCCAGCAGCCCCGGGGGGTCACAGGGAAGTTATACTGCCACTGAAGCTTTCTTT. Full variable domain (outside the CDR3, taken from reference TRBV9 and TRBJ1-1): DSGVTQTPKHLITATGQRVTLRCSPRSGDLSVYWYQQSLDQGLQFLIQYYNGEERAKGNILERFSAQQFPDLHSELNLSSLELGDSALYFCASSPGGSQGSYTATEAFFGQGTRLTVV.

This chain links TRBV6-5 with TRBJ1-3; D remains unclear. Germline V gene sequence: CDR1 MNHEY, CDR2 SVGAGI. This CDR3 has 15 amino acids. V shed 6 bases and J shed 1 base, with 13 bases lying between them. CDR3 protein: CASRSPTGSGNTIYF. The DNA for the CDR3 is TGTGCCAGCAGATCCCCGACGGGGTCTGGAAACACCATATATTTT.

The gene calls are TRBV9 and TRBJ2-7; the match to TRBD2 covers 9 bases. V gave up 0 bases and J gave up 3 bases; unmatched junction bases: 7. Looked up from germline, CDR1 is SGDLS and CDR2 is YYNGEE. This CDR3 has 16 residues. The CDR3 loop is CASSVAAGTSSYEQYF. CDR3 in DNA: TGTGCCAGCAGCGTAGCTGCGGGGACTAGCAGCTACGAGCAGTACTTC.

The V and J genes are TRBV5-4 and TRBJ2-1, with a tentative D call TRBD2 (5 bases). The CDR3 totals 14 residues. CDR1 and CDR2 (germline): SGHNT, YYREEE (reference sequence). The V and J ends lost 5 bases and 7 bases respectively, with 16 bases between them. DNA for the CDR3: TGTGCCAGCAGTACCCCCGTTAGGGAGAATGAGCAGTTCTTC. Protein: CASSTPVRENEQFF.

The chain joins TRBV6-1 to TRBJ2-2; no definite D call. This CDR3 comprises 13 residues. From germline, CDR1 is MNHNS and CDR2 SASEGT. V was clipped by 6 bases and J by 1 base, with 6 bases between them. CDR3 in DNA: TGTGCCAGCAGGACAAAGAACACCGGGGAGCTGTTTTTT. This encodes CASRTKNTGELFF.